The text below deals with one T cell receptor (beta chain). Its antigen is not known. The data were obtained in a study of cytomegalovirus exposure and HLA in healthy donors. About the research overall: Some 85 million unique TCRs, all from HLA-typed donors, were included in an early release of the data.

Study observations and caveats: With later analysis, a missense DCLRE1C variant became linked to TCR beta V- and J-gene trimming. Researchers reportedly found TCR beta sequences accurately predicted most subjects' HLA-A and HLA-B alleles.

PCR used 60 Vbeta primers and 13 Jbeta primers. Clones were sequenced by immunoSEQ multiplex PCR, and TCRdb holds only the in-frame ones, with some missing. The table lists approximately 180,000 clones, roughly four fifths of them singletons. V dropped 5 bases and J dropped 6; count of bases not matched to a gene: 4. Germline-derived CDR1 and CDR2 are SGHVS and FQNEAQ. The CDR3 runs to 15 residues. V is TRBV7-8 and J is TRBJ2-1, with 13 bases identical to TRBD2. This clonotype originated in a young woman in good health and CMV-seronegative. The specimen was PBMCs. DNA of the CDR3: TGTGCCAGCAGCGAAACTAGCGGGAGGGCCAATGAGCAGTTCTTC. Amino acid sequence: CASSETSGRANEQFF. The complete variable domain, with remaining parts taken from reference TRBV7-8 and TRBJ2-1, reads GAGVSQSPRYKVAKRGQDVALRCDPISGHVSLFWYQQALGQGPEFLTYFQNEAQLDKSGLPSDRFFAERPEGSVSTLKIQRTQQEDSAVYLCASSETSGRANEQFFGPGTRLTVL.